This T cell receptor (beta chain) was documented in a study of blood T cell repertoires in COVID-19. This CDR3 is built from 12 residues. Trimming removed 3 bases from V and 14 bases from J, with 11 bases in between. How the authors handled the data: Estimation of nucleated cell counts relied on the amplification of reference gene primers. The method was immunoSEQ multiplex PCR; TCRdb's version includes in-frame clones alone and lacks a portion of them. For V, J and clone size, that table is used; D and trimming come from the DNA. This table has almost 200,000 clones, about 89% appearing once. This chain joins TRBV12-3 or TRBV12-4 and TRBJ1-6; the D is unclear. The clonotype comes from a woman under 30 who had recovered from COVID-19. The sequenced sample was PBMCs or T cells enriched from blood (not recorded which). The CDR3 sequence: CASSFRAGALHF. The CDR3 coding sequence is TGTGCCAGCAGTTTTAGGGCCGGGGCCCTCCACTTT.